This TCR beta chain derives from a study of blood T cells in healthy people across ages. Findings and limits, study-wide: Donors of long life had a larger count of naive CD4+ cells and greater diversity than aged donors. It was found that TCR beta diversity correlated strongly with the percentage of naive T cells.

The total RNA that was extracted per sample amounted to at least 5 micrograms. This CDR3 has 16 residues. Germline CDR1 and CDR2: SGHVS and FQNEAQ. V dropped 1 base and J dropped 1; count of bases not matched to a gene: 3. A few counts support this clonotype. Its target is unknown. A second PCR of roughly 7 to 11 cycles used a sample-barcoded 5' primer and a J-beta primer mix. Each CDR3 protein is one row after TCRdb ran MiXCR on the 5' RACE reads. This table has roughly 1.5 million distinct CDR3 sequences, 42% appearing once. The clonotype originates from a woman younger than 35 in good health. This chain connects TRBV7-8 to TRBJ2-3, with 9 positions matching TRBD1. The specimen was blood. Written as DNA, the CDR3 is TGTGCCAGCAGCTTAGAGTGGACAGGGGGCACAGATACGCAGTATTTT. Protein sequence: CASSLEWTGGTDTQYF.